These 30 T cell receptor beta chains share one sample of origin, sequenced in a study of shared clonotypes between healthy human individuals. TCRdb's copy holds only in-frame clones and misses some; the assay was immunoSEQ multiplex PCR. The data hold fewer than 400,000 clones, with 74% observed a single time. Sequencing was performed on memory CD4+ T cells sorted from blood. The subset was: CD45RA-negative fraction. These TCRs come from a man in his thirties or forties in good health.

The V call is TRBV5-4, the J call TRBJ2-1; unclear D gene. Trimming removed 2 bases at V and 9 bases at J, with 12 bases between. The CDR3 sequence is 13 residues long. From germline, CDR1 is SGHNT and CDR2 YYREEE (reference sequence). CDR3 coding DNA: TGTGCCAGCAGCTTTAAACTTATAGGTGAGCAGTTCTTC. The encoded protein is CASSFKLIGEQFF.

V gene TRBV19 combines with J gene TRBJ1-5; D is uncertain. Trimming removed 8 bases at V and 2 bases at J, with 13 bases between. Germline V gene sequence: CDR1 LNHDA, CDR2 SQIVND (reference sequence). This CDR3 has 14 residues. The DNA for the CDR3 is TGTGCCAGTCAAACGCAGCGGGGCAATCAGCCCCAGCATTTT. It encodes CASQTQRGNQPQHF.

The rearrangement links TRBV5-4 to TRBJ2-7; D is uncertain. Trimming left V 0 bases short and J 0 bases short, with 10 bases between. The CDR3 sequence is 15 residues long. From germline, CDR1 is SGHNT and CDR2 YYREEE (reference sequence). CDR3 sequence reads: CASSLGQDSSYEQYF. The CDR3 DNA follows: TGTGCCAGCAGCTTGGGGCAGGATAGCTCCTACGAGCAGTACTTC.

The rearrangement joins TRBV6-6 to TRBJ2-1; TRBD2 aligns across 10 bases. The CDR3 spans 15 residues. CDR1 and CDR2 (germline): MNHNY, SVGAGI (reference sequence). J gave up 4 bases and V 6 bases, and 6 bases lay outside the gene matches. CDR3 loop: CASSPKREGYNEQFF. DNA for the CDR3: TGTGCCAGCAGCCCCAAGCGGGAGGGATACAATGAGCAGTTCTTC.

The genes are TRBV25-1 and TRBJ2-7; D tentatively fits TRBD1 or TRBD2 (7 bases each). The V end was cut by 7 bases, the J end by 1 base, with 14 bases between. The CDR3 runs 14 residues. CDR1 is MGHDK, CDR2 SYGVNS, per germline. The CDR3, as DNA: TGTGCCAGCACCGACCAGGGGGGGTCCTACGAGCAGTACTTC. Amino acids: CASTDQGGSYEQYF.

A few counts support this clone. The V and J genes are TRBV7-2 and TRBJ2-5; maybe TRBD2 (7 bases). This CDR3 has 19 amino acids. The germline V gene has CDR1 SGHTA and CDR2 FQGNSA. Deletions cut 1 base from V and 2 bases from J, with 23 bases between. The CDR3 loop reads CASSLVPSGGGGEQETQYF. In DNA, the CDR3 is TGTGCCAGCAGCTTAGTTCCCTCAGGTGGGGGGGGCGAACAAGAGACCCAGTACTTC.

This chain links TRBV7-6 with TRBJ2-1; no firm D call. The V and J ends lost 3 bases and 0 bases respectively, with 12 bases between them. Germline CDR1 reads SGHVS; CDR2 reads FNYEAQ. The length of the CDR3 is 16 residues. This chain's CDR3 is CASSLASSSSYNEQFF. The CDR3 DNA sequence: TGTGCCAGCAGCTTGGCTTCTTCAAGCTCCTACAATGAGCAGTTCTTC.

J is TRBJ2-2 and V is TRBV5-1; 11 bases agree with TRBD2. Trimming took 3 bases from V and 7 from J; bases not matched to a gene: 8. The germline CDR1 and CDR2 sequences are SGHRS and YFSETQ. This CDR3 has 16 amino acids. The CDR3 coding sequence is TGCGCCAGCAGCTCGACACTAGCGGGAGCGGACGGGGAGCTGTTTTTT. Amino acid sequence: CASSSTLAGADGELFF.

This chain joins TRBV9 and TRBJ2-5, with D unclear. Germline assignment: CDR1 SGDLS and CDR2 YYNGEE. V lost 0 bases and J 5 bases, leaving 11 bases between the germline ends. The CDR3 loop spans 14 amino acids. For the CDR3, the DNA is TGTGCCAGCAGCGTAGGAGGATATACCGAGACCCAGTACTTC. As protein: CASSVGGYTETQYF.

This clone showed up just a few times. The genes are TRBV6-5 and TRBJ1-5; the match to TRBD1 covers 7 bases. This CDR3 comprises 14 residues. With 5 bases clipped from V and 1 base from J, the junction kept 2 bases outside the gene matches. CDR1 and CDR2 (germline): MNHEY, SVGAGI. The CDR3, as DNA: TGTGCCAGCAGTACAGGGGCGAGCAATCAGCCCCAGCATTTT. It codes for CASSTGASNQPQHF.

The rearrangement links TRBV2 to TRBJ2-1; 9 positions agree with TRBD2. CDR3 size: 13 residues. The V segment lost 9 bases and the J segment 6 bases; nucleotides outside the gene matches: 6. The germline V gene has CDR1 SNHLY and CDR2 FYNNEI. The CDR3 is CAREGTSSNEQFF. The CDR3 DNA sequence: TGTGCCAGAGAAGGGACTAGCTCCAATGAGCAGTTCTTC.

The CDR3: CASSQEMGGKSSYNEQFF. The DNA for the CDR3 is TGTGCCAGCAGCCAAGAAATGGGCGGAAAAAGCTCCTACAATGAGCAGTTCTTC. This chain joins TRBV14 and TRBJ2-1; no definite D call. The V gene lost 0 bases and the J gene lost 0 bases, with 15 bases spanning the gap. This CDR3 comprises 18 residues. Germline V gene data show CDR1 as SGHDN and CDR2 as FVKESK.

The V and J genes are TRBV5-4 and TRBJ1-2, with TRBD1 identical over 8 bases. Germline values: CDR1 SGHNT, CDR2 YYREEE (reference sequence). After removal of 1 base from V and 9 bases from J, the junction contained 17 bases not matched to a gene. The CDR3 spans 17 residues. The DNA for the CDR3 is TGTGCCAGCAGCTTGAAGACAGGGGCCATCGTCGGGATCAGCTACACCTTC. The encoded protein is CASSLKTGAIVGISYTF.

This chain's CDR3 is CAIHRTLREGLGAYEQYF. In nucleotides, the CDR3 is TGTGCTATTCATAGAACTCTTAGGGAGGGACTGGGAGCCTACGAGCAGTACTTC. This chain joins TRBV12-5 and TRBJ2-7; 7 bases map to TRBD2. The CDR3 is 18 residues long. After removal of 10 bases from V and 2 bases from J, the junction contained 23 bases not matched to a gene. Germline CDR1 reads LGHNT; CDR2 reads FRNRAP.

V is TRBV6-1 and J is TRBJ2-2; 8 bases fit TRBD1. Germline V gene lookup returns CDR1 MNHNS and CDR2 SASEGT. V gave up 4 bases and J gave up 3 bases; unmatched junction bases: 7. This CDR3 is built from 16 residues. The CDR3 reads CASSVGAGGYTGELFF. For the CDR3, the DNA is TGTGCCAGCAGTGTAGGGGCAGGGGGCTACACCGGGGAGCTGTTTTTT.

The chain links TRBV18 to TRBJ2-5; D is possibly TRBD1 (6 bases). The V gene's germline CDR1 is KGHSH and CDR2 LQKENI. The CDR3 is made up of 15 amino acids. Trimming cost V 3 bases and J 0 bases, with 11 bases left between them. The CDR3 here is CASSPLTGYQETQYF. CDR3 in DNA: TGTGCCAGCTCACCTCTAACAGGGTACCAAGAGACCCAGTACTTC.

Worth noting for this clone: A far bigger clonotype differs at one base, so this is likely a read error. Other DNA sequences of this sample code for an identical CDR3. The chain recombines TRBV5-1 with TRBJ1-3; perhaps TRBD1 as D (5 bases). V lost 4 bases to trimming and J lost 1 base, with 9 bases between them. Germline loops: CDR1 SGHRS, CDR2 YFSETQ. The CDR3 runs to 14 residues. DNA for the CDR3: TGCGCCAGCAGCCCTGGGGGGTCTGGAAACACCATATATTTT. Translation: CASSPGGSGNTIYF. Drawing the rest from reference TRBV5-1 and TRBJ1-3, the complete variable domain is KAGVTQTPRYLIKTRGQQVTLSCSPISGHRSVSWYQQTPGQGLQFLFEYFSETQRNKGNFPGRFSGRQFSNSRSEMNVSTLELGDSALYLCASSPGGSGNTIYFGEGSWLTVV.

The chain is built from TRBV9 and TRBJ1-1; 9 nucleotides line up with TRBD1. Germline V gives CDR1 SGDLS, CDR2 YYNGEE. The CDR3 runs 14 residues. Trimming at V came to 3 bases and at J to 5 bases, leaving 5 bases not matched to a gene. As DNA, the CDR3 is TGTGCCAGCAGCGAACAGGGGGCGCAGACTGAAGCTTTCTTT. As protein: CASSEQGAQTEAFF.

This chain connects TRBV28 to TRBJ2-5, with D perhaps matching TRBD2 (6 bases). The ends were cut back, 7 bases at V and 5 bases at J, with 8 bases in the middle. There are 11 residues in the CDR3. Per germline, CDR1 MDHEN and CDR2 SYDVKM. The CDR3 loop is CASMGRETQYF. The CDR3 region has the DNA TGTGCCAGCATGGGGAGGGAGACCCAGTACTTC.

The rearrangement joins TRBV29-1 to TRBJ2-1, with D unclear. Trimming cost V 4 bases and J 2 bases, with 12 bases left between them. The length of the CDR3 is 14 residues. Germline V gene data show CDR1 as SQVTM and CDR2 as ANQGSEA. CDR3 DNA: TGCAGCGTTGTCGGCATTCGCGCCTACAATGAGCAGTTCTTC. Translating it yields CSVVGIRAYNEQFF.

This chain links TRBV11-2 with TRBJ1-1; TRBD1 agrees at 9 bases. The CDR3 contains 15 residues. The V gene's germline CDR1 is SGHAT and CDR2 FQNNGV. Germline trimming cut 6 bases from V and 6 bases from J; bases unmatched to any gene: 11. CDR3 DNA: TGTGCCAGCAGTTCCCACAGGGGGCGCCTGGCTGAAGCTTTCTTT. Translated, it gives CASSSHRGRLAEAFF.

DNA for the CDR3: TGTGCCAGCAGCTTTTTGCGGTCCTACAATGAGCAGTTCTTC. Translation gives CASSFLRSYNEQFF. This chain links TRBV11-2 with TRBJ2-1; D is undetermined. Germline V gene lookup returns CDR1 SGHAT and CDR2 FQNNGV. Trimming left V 3 bases short and J 1 base short, with 7 bases between. This CDR3 spans 14 amino acids.

The chain uses TRBV27 and TRBJ1-2; the match to TRBD1 covers 7 bases. Per the germline V gene, CDR1 is MNHEY and CDR2 is SMNVEV (reference sequence). This CDR3 contains 14 residues. V trimming: 5 bases; J trimming: 5 bases; junction bases outside the gene matches: 8. The CDR3 region has the DNA TGTGCCAGCAGTCCCCCCGGGACAGAGTATGGCTACACCTTC. It encodes CASSPPGTEYGYTF.

This chain uses TRBV4-3 with TRBJ1-4; weak D call: TRBD1 (5 bases). The ends were cut back, 0 bases at V and 5 bases at J, with 13 bases in the middle. Germline V gives CDR1 LGHNA, CDR2 YSLEER. The CDR3 has 16 residues. CDR3 sequence reads: CASSQDGGMGNEKLFF. CDR3 coding DNA: TGCGCCAGCAGCCAAGATGGGGGAATGGGGAATGAAAAACTGTTTTTT.

CDR3 nucleotide sequence: TGTGCCTGGGGGGGGCAGGCCGAGGCCAAAAACATTCAGTACTTC. This gives the protein CAWGGQAEAKNIQYF. This chain joins TRBV5-4 and TRBJ2-4; tentatively, D is TRBD2 (7 bases). Trimming stripped 10 bases from V and 1 base from J, with 18 bases between. Per the germline V gene, CDR1 is SGHNT and CDR2 is YYREEE (reference sequence). This CDR3 contains 15 residues.

The chain recombines TRBV2 with TRBJ1-1; D unresolved. Germline V gene data show CDR1 as SNHLY and CDR2 as FYNNEI. V was pared by 6 bases and J by 4 bases, with 18 bases between. The CDR3 is 15 amino acids. The CDR3 loop is CASSRLGRTATEAFF. The CDR3 DNA sequence: TGTGCCAGCAGCCGACTCGGTAGGACGGCCACTGAAGCTTTCTTT.

In regard to this clone: The identical CDR3 is also encoded by other nucleotide sequences in the sample. V is TRBV7-9 and J is TRBJ2-7; no clear D. V dropped 3 bases and J dropped 6 bases, with 12 bases sitting between them. The CDR3 covers 13 residues. The germline gives CDR1 SEHNR, CDR2 FQNEAQ (reference sequence). The CDR3, as DNA: TGTGCCAGCAGCTTGTACTATTCTTCCGAGCAGTACTTC. Its protein product is CASSLYYSSEQYF.

About this clone itself: An end of the junction differs from the germline gene, which may be a read error. V gene TRBV11-1 combines with J gene TRBJ2-3; 7 bases agree with TRBD2. Germline V gene sequence: CDR1 SGHAT, CDR2 FQDESV (reference sequence). This CDR3 has 14 residues. The CDR3 DNA follows: TGTGCCAGCTGCTTAGGGGAGGGTACAGATACGCAGTATTTT. This translates into CASCLGEGTDTQYF.

This clone has a single count. The rearrangement links TRBV2 to TRBJ1-4; D is unresolved. V was pared by 4 bases and J by 8 bases, with 14 bases between. The CDR3 covers 14 residues. CDR1 and CDR2 from the germline V gene are SNHLY and FYNNEI. Written as DNA, the CDR3 is TGTGCCAGCAGTGTAAGGGCGGACGGGGAAAAACTGTTTTTT. Translated, it gives CASSVRADGEKLFF.

This clone was counted only a few times. The chain employs TRBV5-1 and TRBJ2-7; TRBD2 matches at 7 bases. The CDR3 is 15 amino acids. Losses at the gene ends were 2 bases for V and 3 bases for J; bases not matched to a gene: 8. Per germline, CDR1 SGHRS and CDR2 YFSETQ. The CDR3 loop is CASSLLSGEYYEQYF. The DNA for the CDR3 is TGCGCCAGCAGCTTACTGAGCGGGGAGTACTACGAGCAGTACTTC.